Presented here are 9 T cell receptor beta chains from one specimen sequenced in a study of blood T cell repertoires in COVID-19. Method: immunoSEQ multiplex PCR; TCRdb's copy keeps in-frame clones and lacks some. Among approximately 94,000 clones listed, approximately 81% were seen once. The sequenced material came from peripheral blood. The receptors were gathered from a human donor in a cohort sampled during active COVID-19.

The V call is TRBV6-5, the J call TRBJ2-7; 11 bases agree with TRBD2. Germline trimming cut 6 bases from V and 4 bases from J; bases unmatched to any gene: 5. Germline lookup yields CDR1 MNHEY and CDR2 SVGAGI. The CDR3 runs to 14 residues. The CDR3, as DNA: TGTGCCAGCAGCTCGGGGACTAGCGGTTACGAGCAGTACTTC. Amino acid sequence: CASSSGTSGYEQYF.

The chain employs TRBV6-5 and TRBJ1-5, with D tentatively TRBD1 (5 bases). The germline V and J ends were trimmed by 6 bases and 1 base, with 13 bases remaining between them. Germline V gene data show CDR1 as MNHEY and CDR2 as SVGAGI. The CDR3 is made up of 15 amino acids. CDR3 nucleotides: TGTGCCAGCAGGCTCACAGGTACGAGCAATCAGCCCCAGCATTTT. Translated: CASRLTGTSNQPQHF.

This rearrangement joins TRBV29-1 to TRBJ1-2, with 7 positions matching TRBD1. Germline trimming cut 2 bases from V and 8 bases from J; bases unmatched to any gene: 8. The CDR3 contains 13 residues. The germline CDR1 and CDR2 sequences are SQVTM and ANQGSEA. The CDR3 DNA reads as TGCAGCGTTGAACTCGGCCAGGGGGAAGGCTACACCTTC. It yields the protein CSVELGQGEGYTF.

The chain employs TRBV5-6 and TRBJ2-2, with 9 bases fitting TRBD2. CDR3 length: 14 amino acids. The germline gives CDR1 SGHDT, CDR2 YYEEEE. V lost 4 bases and J lost 6; bases outside the gene matches: 4. The CDR3 loop is CASSGGLAAGELFF. The CDR3 DNA is TGTGCCAGCAGCGGGGGACTAGCTGCCGGGGAGCTGTTTTTT.

V is TRBV6-6 and J is TRBJ2-5; 11 positions agree with TRBD1. V shed 8 bases and J 6 bases; nucleotides not matched to a gene: 2. Germline V gene lookup returns CDR1 MNHNY and CDR2 SVGAGI (reference sequence). The CDR3 totals 12 residues. The CDR3 sequence: CASGTGGQTQYF. In nucleotides, the CDR3 is TGTGCCAGCGGGACAGGGGGACAGACCCAGTACTTC.

V usage is TRBV12-3 or TRBV12-4 and J usage is TRBJ1-1; a weak D match, TRBD1 (5 bases). The CDR3 contains 11 residues. V was shortened by 5 bases and J by 12 bases, with 13 bases between the two germline ends. The CDR3 spells CASSRQYWSFF. The CDR3 DNA reads TGTGCCAGCAGTCGACAGTATTGGTCTTTCTTT.

The V and J genes are TRBV4-3 and TRBJ2-4, with D perhaps matching TRBD2 (6 bases). The V and J ends lost 2 bases and 7 bases respectively, with 24 bases between them. Germline V lookup: CDR1 LGHNA, CDR2 YSLEER. The CDR3 length is 18 residues. The CDR3 coding sequence is TGCGCCAGCAGCCAAACGATGGGGACGGGGGACTGGGGGAACATTCAGTACTTC. As protein: CASSQTMGTGDWGNIQYF.

The chain joins TRBV15 to TRBJ2-7; 7 positions match TRBD1. V lost 5 bases to trimming and J lost 2 bases; unmatched junction nucleotides: 6. Germline values: CDR1 LNHNV, CDR2 YYDKDF (reference sequence). The CDR3 has 14 residues. CDR3 sequence: CATSGRDSTYEQYF. The CDR3 nucleotides read TGTGCCACCAGCGGCCGGGACAGTACCTACGAGCAGTACTTC.

The V gene is TRBV7-9, the J gene TRBJ1-1; D unresolved. The CDR3 runs to 13 residues. Trimming shortened V by 2 bases and J by 6 bases, and 10 bases separated the two germline ends. The germline gives CDR1 SEHNR, CDR2 FQNEAQ (reference sequence). This CDR3 reads CASSLQEAPEAFF. CDR3 sequence (DNA): TGTGCCAGCAGCTTACAGGAGGCCCCTGAAGCTTTCTTT.